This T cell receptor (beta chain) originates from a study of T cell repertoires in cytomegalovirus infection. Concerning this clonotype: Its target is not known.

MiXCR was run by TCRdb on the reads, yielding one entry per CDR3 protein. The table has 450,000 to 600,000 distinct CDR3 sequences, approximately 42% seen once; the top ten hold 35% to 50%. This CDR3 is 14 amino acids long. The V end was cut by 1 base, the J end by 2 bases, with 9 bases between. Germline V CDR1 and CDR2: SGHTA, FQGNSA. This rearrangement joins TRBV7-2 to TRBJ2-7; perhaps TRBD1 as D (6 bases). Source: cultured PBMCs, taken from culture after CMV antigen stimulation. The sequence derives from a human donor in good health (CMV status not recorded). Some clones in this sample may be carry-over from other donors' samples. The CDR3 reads CASSLGQVPYEQYF. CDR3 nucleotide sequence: TGTGCCAGCAGCTTAGGACAGGTACCCTACGAGCAGTACTTC.